The present entry profiles one TCR beta chain with its context. What it recognizes is unknown. This sample is part of a study of response to subunit inactivated influenza vaccine. MiXCR, applied by TCRdb to the RT-PCR reads, yields one record per CDR3 protein. The sample lists hundreds of thousands of distinct CDR3 sequences, approximately 15% occurring once. Germline values: CDR1 SEHNR, CDR2 FQNEAQ (reference sequence). V was shortened by 2 bases and J by 0 bases, with 14 bases between the two germline ends. This CDR3 contains 16 residues. General study points: That few new T cells are recruited by each seasonal influenza vaccination was the authors' suggestion.

This rearrangement joins TRBV7-9 to TRBJ2-7; D tentatively reads TRBD1 or TRBD2 (7 bases each). The receptor was derived from a man between 45 and 60 years old who received an inactivated influenza vaccine. Source: PBMCs from blood, taken 14 to 15 days before vaccination. CDR3 residues: CASSLRGGGGSYEQYF. CDR3 coding DNA: TGTGCCAGCAGCTTAAGAGGGGGCGGGGGCTCCTACGAGCAGTACTTC.